This T cell receptor beta chain was profiled in a study of regulatory T cells in long-lasting Graves disease. Time point given: persistent/refractory GD, antithyroid drugs over 5 years with positive TRAb. Construction of the TCR library relied on RNA isolated from PBMCs. The TCR beta library used iRepertoire HTBI primers with Arm-PCR amplification of CDR3. One entry per CDR3 protein results from TCRdb running MiXCR on the multiplex PCR reads. The data contain almost 350,000 distinct CDR3 sequences, about 20% of them singletons. CDR1 DFQATT and CDR2 SNEGSKA come from the germline V gene (reference sequence). This CDR3 comprises 19 residues. V dropped 7 bases and J dropped 4; count of bases not matched to a gene: 20.

This sequence was found in a female donor with Graves disease. The V and J genes are TRBV20-1 and TRBJ2-7, with TRBD2 identical over 15 bases. The material sequenced was peripheral blood mononuclear cells (PBMCs), taken when the disease was refractory, from a patient treated with antithyroid drugs. The CDR3 loop reads CSVRETRTSGRALGYEQYF. The CDR3, as DNA: TGCAGTGTCCGAGAAACACGGACTAGCGGGAGGGCCTTAGGGTACGAGCAGTACTTC.